Given below is one T cell receptor (beta chain) in context. These data are taken from a study of shared clonotypes between healthy human individuals. V lost 4 bases and J lost 11, with 11 bases in between. The CDR3 spans 12 residues. From germline, CDR1 is MNHEY and CDR2 SMNVEV (reference sequence). Repertoires were generated with immunoSEQ multiplex PCR, while TCRdb's copy carries only in-frame clones and drops some. Of a few million clones in the sample, about 92% were seen once. The chain links TRBV27 to TRBJ1-4; perhaps TRBD1 as D (6 bases). The sample was naive CD4+ T cells from PBMCs. Stated subset: CD45RA+ positively selected. This TCR was recovered from a man younger than 35 in good health. Some clones in this sample may be carry-over from other donors' samples. The DNA for the CDR3 is TGTGCCAGCAGTTCCACAGGGTTGAAACTGTTTTTT. This encodes CASSSTGLKLFF.